This TCR beta chain was obtained from a study of T cells expressing NK-cell markers. Across the study: CD3+CD56+NKG2C+, CD3+CD56+NKG2C- and CD3+CD56-NKG2C+ T cells, once sorted, supplied the TCR beta repertoires.

Per germline, CDR1 DFQATT and CDR2 SNEGSKA (reference sequence). The CDR3 has 15 amino acids. Using the 5' RACE reads, TCRdb records one entry per CDR3 protein without DNA. In total, the table holds about 150,000 distinct CDR3 sequences. To note about this clonotype: Antigen: not known.

Study conclusions and caveats: Over 5 donors carried dominant NKG2C+ clonotypes that made up roughly 1.0-7.5% of their CD8+ T cells.

The origin of this receptor is a woman aged 45-65 years in good health. This chain links TRBV20-1 with TRBJ2-5; TCRdb's assignment of TRBD1 cannot be checked, as there is no DNA. Sequencing was carried out using blood T cells: a sorted CD56 or NKG2C T cell subset, CD4+ or CD8+ T cells, or bulk PBMC T cells (not recorded which). The CDR3 loop is CSARDQDRRWETQYF.